This paragraph covers one T cell receptor beta chain sequence. It has no known antigen specificity. The sample holds no much larger clone one base away, and base qualities are not on file. Amplification of TCR beta CDR3 regions was carried out from RNA transcripts. The TCR CDR3 was subjected to a first round of RT-PCR using the HTBI primer set and the Qiagen OneStep RT-PCR kit. The libraries were constructed in a second round of multiplex PCR and then size-selected and purified. Paired-end sequencing of the libraries was performed with 100 bp reads on an Illumina HiSeq2000. The published analysis was carried out like this. SOAPnuke was used to process the raw data, removing reads that contained adapters or uncalled bases, had a mean Phred below 15, or lacked an exact match to the constant primer or identifier. High-quality paired reads were merged using COPE v1.2.5, and each unique nucleotide sequence was defined as a clonotype. MiTCR v1.1 was used to align clonotypes to the IMGT TRBV, TRBD and TRBJ reference segments. Only V-J combinations with frequency above 0.0001, covering about 99% of repertoires, were analysed. The TCS score was defined as the ratio of F50 (clonal expansion) to E x V (chaos), calculated using BLOSUM62-based TCRdist between CDR3 peptides within each V-J. Welch's t-statistics and random forest reduced fewer than 550 V-J features to 13, which were used in a naive Bayes classifier (R e1071). TCRdb reworked the public reads: Q25 trimming with fastp, MiXCR clone assembly, productive beta chains retained. Each entry merges the rows of one CDR3 protein and shows their most common DNA and genes. What appears here as the V and J calls and clone size reflects TCRdb's work, not the paper's. The sample table holds 650,000 to 700,000 distinct CDR3 sequences, of which approximately 15% were seen once. Clones ranked in the top ten supply roughly a sixth of the sample.

The source of the sample is a study of T cells in Graves' hyperthyroidism and ophthalmopathy (dated by TCRdb to between 2017 and 2020). In the study overall: Peripheral blood was collected at initial diagnosis, before any treatment. To identify TCR V-J signatures that set the groups apart, the researchers used a discovery cohort of 100 patients, made up of 43 with Graves' ophthalmopathy and 55 to 65 with stable Graves' hyperthyroidism. An independent validation cohort of some 18 hyperthyroidism patients and some 15 patients who later progressed to ophthalmopathy tested prospective prediction of ophthalmopathy. The roughly 100 discovery patients were randomly split 7:3 into training and test sets. Thyroid tissue and blood T-cell repertoires from about six Graves' hyperthyroidism patients were also compared in the study. After blood sampling, hyperthyroidism patients were treated with methimazole at a starting dose of 30 mg daily, and ophthalmopathy patients were treated with high-dose intravenous methylprednisolone. According to the paper, TCR Vbeta CDR3 sequencing was carried out on approximately 140 peripheral blood samples, which came from under 50 ophthalmopathy, 75 or so hyperthyroidism and roughly 17 progressor patients. Results and caveats for the whole study, not just this receptor: No statistical method was used to set the sample size in advance, and investigators knew the group allocation. In cross-validation, a model built on a 13 V-J signature told ophthalmopathy apart from stable hyperthyroidism with under 90% sensitivity and approximately 81% specificity, and in testing the same model reached 80%/75%. Most expanded thyroid clonotypes (frequency above 0.001) were also found in blood, which suggests that blood repertoires may mirror thyroid immune responses. During validation, the model predicted progression to ophthalmopathy a median of around 6 months ahead of onset, with almost 71% sensitivity and 72% to 80% specificity.

Stable Graves' hyperthyroidism was defined as the absence of progression to ophthalmopathy over 18 months of follow-up. Hyperthyroidism patients were aged 18 to 65 years and newly diagnosed, with disease duration of less than 2 months. Exclusion was applied to patients with uncontrolled infections, other autoimmune diseases, pregnancy or lactation. Diagnoses were established on the basis of clinical symptoms, serum thyroxine and TRAb, thyroid ultrasound, and orbital computed tomography. PBMCs were isolated from about 9.1 ml of fresh peripheral blood by Ficoll-Paque density gradient centrifugation. Trizol reagent was used to extract total RNA, and RNA quality was then checked on an Agilent 2100 Bioanalyzer. After removal of 6 bases from V and 0 bases from J, the junction retains 8 bases not matched to a gene. The CDR1 and CDR2 encoded by the germline V gene are MDHEN and SYDVKM. The CDR3 sequence holds 16 residues, the cysteine and phenylalanine included. Of the read, only the CDR3 DNA is kept; its 48 bases are in frame from base 1.

Sample: blood. The sequence is built from TRBV28 and TRBJ1-5; TRBD1 fits 7 bases in the junction. This clonotype was obtained from a man between 45 and 60 years old with Graves' hyperthyroidism. The CDR3 region: CASSPDRAVSNQPQHF. The DNA reads as follows: TGTGCCAGCAGCCCCGACAGGGCGGTTAGCAATCAGCCCCAGCATTTT. With the rest looked up from the reference TRBV28 and TRBJ1-5 genes rather than sequenced, the full variable domain is DVKVTQSSRYLVKRTGEKVFLECVQDMDHENMFWYRQDPGLGLRLIYFSYDVKMKEKGDIPEGYSVSREKKERFSLILESASTNQTSMYLCASSPDRAVSNQPQHFGDGTRLSIL.